This T cell receptor beta chain was identified in a study of Graves' ophthalmopathy and Graves' hyperthyroidism. General study points: Blood was where most expanded thyroid clonotypes above 0.001 frequency also turned up.

Researchers took RNA transcripts and amplified TCR beta CDR3 regions from them. RT-PCR with HTBI primers came first, then second-round multiplex PCR. MiXCR was run by TCRdb on the multiplex PCR reads, yielding one entry per CDR3 protein. The repertoire holds about 180,000 distinct CDR3 sequences, with about 40% as singletons. The CDR3 loop spans 18 amino acids. Per the germline V gene, CDR1 is SGHRS and CDR2 is YFSETQ. Germline trimming cut 4 bases from V and 0 bases from J; bases unmatched to any gene: 8. None of the included patients had other autoimmune diseases, uncontrolled infections, pregnancy or lactation, as these led to exclusion. Clinical symptoms, serum thyroxine, TRAb, thyroid ultrasound and orbital computed tomography determined diagnosis. This clonotype was seen at least ten times. What it recognizes is unknown.

J is TRBJ1-6 and V is TRBV5-1; TRBD1 agrees at 9 bases. The sample was peripheral blood. The clonotype was recovered from a woman aged 40 to 55 with Graves' ophthalmopathy. Written as DNA, the CDR3 is TGCGCCAGCAGCCCAGGACAGGGGCAAAGCTCCTATAATTCACCCCTCCACTTT. Protein: CASSPGQGQSSYNSPLHF.